These T cell receptor beta chains were read from a single sample in a study of cytomegalovirus exposure and HLA in healthy donors. The protocol was immunoSEQ multiplex PCR, while the TCRdb copy is restricted to in-frame clones and leaves out a portion. Here the sample spans under 200,000 clones, about 65% being singletons. What was sequenced was PBMCs. Receptors originate from a girl aged 5-17 years in good health and CMV-seronegative. Each CDR3 is given with its conserved first and last residue. D genes are given only for firm matches. Clone size is stated in some rows and not others, as once, few, many or a class when expanded.

V gene	CDR3 length	D gene	J gene	clone size	CDR3 protein	CDR3 DNA
TRBV6-5	14	.	TRBJ2-1	once	CASSRGSSYNEQFF	TGTGCCAGCAGCCGAGGGAGCTCCTACAATGAGCAGTTCTTC
TRBV30	12	TRBD1	TRBJ2-7	.	CAGVTGTYEQYF	TGTGCCGGGGTGACAGGGACCTACGAGCAGTACTTC
TRBV7-7	13	.	TRBJ1-1	.	CASSLGTNTEAFF	TGTGCCAGCAGCTTAGGGACTAACACTGAAGCTTTCTTT
TRBV25-1	13	.	TRBJ1-1	few	CASVSYSNTEAFF	TGTGCCAGCGTCTCTTACTCGAACACTGAAGCTTTCTTT
TRBV30	12	.	TRBJ1-1	.	CAWSEGDTEAFF	TGTGCCTGGAGTGAGGGGGACACTGAAGCTTTCTTT
TRBV6-1	13	.	TRBJ1-6	.	CASRGVENSPLHF	TGTGCCAGCAGGGGAGTCGAGAATTCACCCCTCCACTTT
TRBV7-7	13	.	TRBJ2-7	.	CASSPLDTYEQYF	TGTGCCAGCAGCCCGTTGGACACTTACGAGCAGTACTTC
TRBV6-5	13	.	TRBJ1-2	.	CATLGGTGYGYTF	TGTGCCACCCTTGGGGGGACGGGCTATGGCTACACCTTC
TRBV5-1	14	.	TRBJ1-4	.	CASSLVQGGEKLFF	TGCGCCAGCAGCTTGGTGCAGGGTGGTGAAAAACTGTTTTTT
TRBV19	18	.	TRBJ1-5	.	CASTLWSGVGEGNQPQHF	TGTGCCAGTACCCTATGGAGTGGAGTCGGTGAAGGCAATCAGCCCCAGCATTTT
TRBV6-5	13	.	TRBJ2-7	.	CASSYTGIYEQYF	TGTGCCAGCAGTTATACGGGGATCTACGAGCAGTACTTC